This T cell receptor (beta chain) derives from a study of T and B cells in COVID-19 patients. This clonotype was found a few times. As yet, its antigen is unknown. V gave up 2 bases and J gave up 5 bases; unmatched junction bases: 3. The CDR3 covers 14 residues. CDR1 and CDR2 from the germline V gene are KGHSH and LQKENI. BIOMED2 TRB-A/B primer pools were used in multiplex TRB PCR. MiXCR was run by TCRdb on the multiplex PCR reads, yielding one entry per CDR3 protein. The sample carries around 25,000 distinct CDR3 sequences, 30% to 35% recorded once. Study conclusions and caveats: In COVID-19 patients, T cell receptor beta variable and joining gene use was reportedly strongly skewed. Few blood samples existed from mildly ill patients during symptoms or early in severe cases. At recovery TRB diversity and richness exceeded healthy donors, after highly clonal active COVID-19 repertoires.

Each TRB amplification used roughly 220-550 ng of genomic DNA from blood. The rearrangement links TRBV18 to TRBJ2-1; 7 positions match TRBD1. The receptor was isolated from a human donor who had recovered from COVID-19. The sequenced material came from blood. The CDR3 bases are TGTGCCAGCTCACCATTTCAGGGGGACAATGAGCAGTTCTTC. It translates to CASSPFQGDNEQFF.